This record concerns one T cell receptor (beta chain) sequence. The data derive from a study of Graves' ophthalmopathy and Graves' hyperthyroidism. RNA transcripts yielded amplified TCR beta CDR3 regions. First-round RT-PCR used HTBI primers; second-round multiplex PCR followed. MiXCR, applied by TCRdb to the multiplex PCR reads, yields one record per CDR3 protein. The sample records some 350,000 distinct CDR3 sequences, 17% being singletons. This CDR3 is built from 14 residues. Trimming removed 0 bases from V and 6 bases from J, with 12 bases in between. CDR1 and CDR2 (germline): LGHDT, YNNKEL (reference sequence).

The receptor was isolated from an adult woman with stable Graves' hyperthyroidism. Sequenced material: peripheral blood. The chain links TRBV3-1 to TRBJ2-7, with D hard to call. The CDR3 protein is CASSQDNTDVEQYF. DNA of the CDR3: TGTGCCAGCAGCCAAGATAACACGGACGTCGAGCAGTACTTC.